A selection of T cell receptor beta chains follows, all from one sample in a study of cytomegalovirus exposure and HLA in healthy donors. Assay used: immunoSEQ multiplex PCR; TCRdb lists only in-frame clones, some missing. The sample carries roughly 100,000 clones, roughly 77% recorded once. The sequenced sample consisted of PBMCs. The receptors shown here come from a woman aged 18 to 35 in good health and CMV-seropositive. The CDR3 runs from the conserved cysteine through the conserved F or W. The order of the fields is CDR3 DNA, CDR3 protein, clone size, D gene, V gene, J gene. D genes are given only for firm matches. Only some rows state a clone size, as once, few, many or a class for expanded clones.

TGCGCCAGCAGCCCGACTACTAGGTCTAGGATTGATACGCAGTATTTT	CASSPTTRSRIDTQYF	-	-	TRBV5-1	TRBJ2-3
TGTGCCAGCGTAGCGGGAGGTGGGGAGACCCAGTACTTC	CASVAGGGETQYF	-	TRBD2	TRBV5-4	TRBJ2-5
TGTGCCAGCAGCTTAGGTCCGCGGGGCGGCTCCTACAATGAGCAGTTCTTC	CASSLGPRGGSYNEQFF	-	-	TRBV7-3	TRBJ2-1
TGTGCCAGCAGCTCAACAGGGGGCGCGGACGGGGAGCTGTTTTTT	CASSSTGGADGELFF	-	TRBD1	TRBV9	TRBJ2-2
TGTGCCAGCAGCGCCCGGGACAGTAACAATGAGCAGTTCTTC	CASSARDSNNEQFF	few	TRBD1	TRBV7-9	TRBJ2-1
TGTGCCAGCAGTTCCACAGGGGGCCCCGTTAGGGCCCAGCATTTT	CASSSTGGPVRAQHF	-	TRBD1	TRBV6-5	TRBJ1-5
TGTGCCAGCTCGACAGGGGGCAGAGAGACCCAGTACTTC	CASSTGGRETQYF	once	TRBD1	TRBV28	TRBJ2-5
TGTGCCAGCAGTCGACAGGGAAACCAAGAGACCCAGTACTTC	CASSRQGNQETQYF	-	TRBD1	TRBV9	TRBJ2-5
TGTGCCAGCAGTTACATAGCGGGGGCCTACAATGAGCAGTTCTTC	CASSYIAGAYNEQFF	-	TRBD2	TRBV6-5	TRBJ2-1
TGTGCCAGCAGTGGGCAGGTCCCTAACTATGGCTACACCTTC	CASSGQVPNYGYTF	-	-	TRBV2	TRBJ1-2
TGTGCCAGCAGCTTGGATAGCAGCGGGAGCCAGTTCTTC	CASSLDSSGSQFF	few	TRBD2	TRBV5-4	TRBJ2-1
TGTGCCACCAGCAGAGATCTGATAGGGCAGGGGGCGAGTCAGCCCCAGCATTTT	CATSRDLIGQGASQPQHF	once	TRBD1	TRBV15	TRBJ1-5
TGTGCCAGCAGTGAATTTGGACTGCCGACAGATACGCAGTATTTT	CASSEFGLPTDTQYF	few	-	TRBV25-1	TRBJ2-3
TGTGCCAGCAATCCCTACGACGACAGACTGAACACTGAAGCTTTCTTT	CASNPYDDRLNTEAFF	-	-	TRBV4-2	TRBJ1-1
TGTGCCAGCAGCCAAAAAGGGACTAGCGGATACGAGCAGTACTTC	CASSQKGTSGYEQYF	-	TRBD2	TRBV4-2	TRBJ2-7
TGTGCCAGCAGTGGACAGGGGAAATCGGCTTTCTTT	CASSGQGKSAFF	-	TRBD1	TRBV6-4	TRBJ1-1
TGTGCCAGCAGCGTAGTCGATAGCGGAGGCACAGATACGCAGTATTTT	CASSVVDSGGTDTQYF	few	-	TRBV9	TRBJ2-3
TGCAGCGTTTACTCAGGGCAGGGATCTTACGAGCAGTACTTC	CSVYSGQGSYEQYF	-	-	TRBV29-1	TRBJ2-7
TGTGCCAGCAGCCCTTCCGGGACAGGCTCCGTGTATGGCTACACCTTC	CASSPSGTGSVYGYTF	-	TRBD1	TRBV4-2	TRBJ1-2
TGTGCCAGTAGTATAGATGGGCTAGCGGGCACAGATACGCAGTATTTT	CASSIDGLAGTDTQYF	-	TRBD2	TRBV19	TRBJ2-3
TGTGCCAGCAGCACAGGACAGGGGAAGAACACTGAAGCTTTCTTT	CASSTGQGKNTEAFF	-	TRBD1	TRBV11-3	TRBJ1-1
TGTGCCAGCAGCTTAGAGTGGTCAGGGCGGGAGACCCAGTACTTC	CASSLEWSGRETQYF	-	-	TRBV7-7	TRBJ2-5
TGTGCCAGCAGCTTAGGGACTAGCCCAACCTACGAGCAGTACTTC	CASSLGTSPTYEQYF	-	TRBD2	TRBV11-3	TRBJ2-7
TGTGCCAGCAGTCCCGGGACAGGGGGACAGCCCCAGCATTTT	CASSPGTGGQPQHF	-	TRBD1	TRBV6-5	TRBJ1-5
TGTGCCAGCAGTCTTACAGGGGGCTCGGGCTATGGCTACACCTTC	CASSLTGGSGYGYTF	-	TRBD1	TRBV27	TRBJ1-2
TGTGCCAGCAGCGTAGCGACTAGCAGAGAGACCCAGTACTTC	CASSVATSRETQYF	-	TRBD2	TRBV9	TRBJ2-5
TGTGCCAGCAGTCTCTCCGGGACAGGTTACAATGAGCAGTTCTTC	CASSLSGTGYNEQFF	-	TRBD1	TRBV27	TRBJ2-1
TGTGCCAGCAAGAGCGTACCGGGGGGCGGGAGCAATGAGCAGTTCTTC	CASKSVPGGGSNEQFF	-	-	TRBV2	TRBJ2-1
TGTGCCAGCAGCACAGGGCCGGGTTCACCCCTCCACTTT	CASSTGPGSPLHF	few	-	TRBV9	TRBJ1-6
TGTGCCAGCAGTGAATCAGGGGGCAGTCAGCCCCAGCATTTT	CASSESGGSQPQHF	-	TRBD1	TRBV6-1	TRBJ1-5
TGTGCCAGCAGCATGGGAGGACAGGGAGGCGAGCAGTACTTC	CASSMGGQGGEQYF	few	TRBD1	TRBV7-9	TRBJ2-7
TGTGCCTGGAGGCTTACAGGGTCCGGCGGGGAGCTGTTTTTT	CAWRLTGSGGELFF	-	-	TRBV30	TRBJ2-2
TGTGCCAGCAGCCCCAGCGGGGCCTCTAATGAAAAACTGTTTTTT	CASSPSGASNEKLFF	-	-	TRBV7-9	TRBJ1-4
TGCGCCAGCAGCCAGGGACAGGGGTGGCGGGAGACCCAGTACTTC	CASSQGQGWRETQYF	-	TRBD1	TRBV4-1	TRBJ2-5
TGTGCCAGCAGCCAAGATGGGGCGGGGCGCCGTGGCTACACCTTC	CASSQDGAGRRGYTF	-	-	TRBV4-2	TRBJ1-2
TGCGCCAGCAGTCTGGGCCAACCGAACACCGGGGAGCTGTTTTTT	CASSLGQPNTGELFF	-	-	TRBV10-1	TRBJ2-2
TGCGCCAGCAGCCTCGGGATAGCGAAAACCTACGAGCAGTACTTC	CASSLGIAKTYEQYF	-	-	TRBV4-1	TRBJ2-7
TGTGCCAGCAGCTTGTCGCCCACTGGGCAGGCGAATCAGCCCCAGCATTTT	CASSLSPTGQANQPQHF	-	-	TRBV5-8	TRBJ1-5
TGTGCCAGCAGCCCCCCAGGCCAGGCCTACGAGCAGTACTTC	CASSPPGQAYEQYF	-	-	TRBV5-4	TRBJ2-7
TGTGCCAGCAGCCAAATTAGCGGGGGGGTAGGGGAGACCCAGTACTTC	CASSQISGGVGETQYF	-	TRBD2	TRBV11-2	TRBJ2-5
TGTGCCAGCAGCTTTGAGCGAGACACTGAAGCTTTCTTT	CASSFERDTEAFF	-	-	TRBV7-8	TRBJ1-1
TGTGCCAGCAGTTACTGGACAGGGCCCTACACCGGGGAGCTGTTTTTT	CASSYWTGPYTGELFF	-	TRBD1	TRBV27	TRBJ2-2
TGTGCCAGCAGCTTCCCCGGGACAGGGGAGCAGTACTTC	CASSFPGTGEQYF	-	TRBD1	TRBV7-9	TRBJ2-7
TGTGCCAGCAGCTTAGCGCCCGGGACTCTCTACAATGAGCAGTTCTTC	CASSLAPGTLYNEQFF	-	-	TRBV7-2	TRBJ2-1
TGTGCCAGCTTAAAGGGACAGGGATATTACAATGAGCAGTTCTTC	CASLKGQGYYNEQFF	-	TRBD1	TRBV6-6	TRBJ2-1